A selection of T cell receptor beta chains follows, all from one sample in a study of cytomegalovirus exposure and HLA in healthy donors. The assay was immunoSEQ multiplex PCR, and TCRdb's table has in-frame clones only and misses some. Its listing shows 110,000 to 150,000 clones. The sequenced sample was PBMCs. The receptors derive from a male donor in good health and CMV-seronegative. Both conserved end residues are part of each CDR3. The D gene is left open where the match is weak. The listing skips clone size in some rows; elsewhere it reads once, few, many or a size class.

TRBJ1-6,TRBV27,NA,TRBD1,TGTGCCAGCACTCCCTCCGGGACAGGGAATTCACCCCTCCACTTT,CASTPSGTGNSPLHF
TRBJ2-7,TRBV18,NA,TRBD1,TGTGCCAGCTCACCGCGACAGGGGACAACCTACGAGCAGTACTTC,CASSPRQGTTYEQYF
TRBJ1-6,TRBV6-6,NA,NA,TGTGCCAGCAGTGAAAGGCAGGGCTACCACTTT,CASSERQGYHF
TRBJ1-1,TRBV10-1,NA,NA,TGCGCCAGCAGTGAGTCCTTGGAGCTCAGGGACACTGAAGCTTTCTTT,CASSESLELRDTEAFF
TRBJ2-7,TRBV6-5,NA,NA,TGTGCCAGCAGTTACCAGTCGGCGGTAGACGAGCAGTACTTC,CASSYQSAVDEQYF
TRBJ2-3,TRBV6-5,NA,NA,TGTGCCAGCAGTTACAAGTCGGTTGATACGCAGTATTTT,CASSYKSVDTQYF
TRBJ2-1,TRBV28,NA,NA,TGTGCCAGCAGCCGAAATGTCCCAGGGCGGATCAATGAGCAGTTCTTC,CASSRNVPGRINEQFF
TRBJ2-3,TRBV7-9,NA,TRBD1,TGTGCCAGCAGCCTACGGGACAGCCCTAGCACAGATACGCAGTATTTT,CASSLRDSPSTDTQYF
TRBJ2-1,TRBV11-1,NA,NA,TGTGCCAGCAGCTTGGAGAATGAGCAGTTCTTC,CASSLENEQFF
TRBJ2-2,TRBV7-8,NA,NA,TGTGCCAGCAGCCCCCTCTCGAGGGGGGGGACCGGGGAGCTGTTTTTT,CASSPLSRGGTGELFF
TRBJ2-7,TRBV27,NA,NA,TGTGCCAGCAGTGGACCCGGGGTATCCTACGAGCAGTACTTC,CASSGPGVSYEQYF
TRBJ1-6,TRBV30,NA,NA,TGTGCCTGGAGTGTAGCCCCTAAGAATTCACCCCTCCACTTT,CAWSVAPKNSPLHF
TRBJ2-7,TRBV29-1,NA,TRBD2,TGCAGCGTGTCGTCCGGGACTAGCGGGAGTATTAACGAGCAGTACTTC,CSVSSGTSGSINEQYF
TRBJ2-6,TRBV4-3,NA,NA,TGCGCCAGCAGCCGCGGAGAGTGGGGGGCCAACGTCCTGACTTTC,CASSRGEWGANVLTF
TRBJ1-2,TRBV7-9,medium-sized,TRBD1,TGTGCCAGCAGCTTACCGCGTCATACCAGCGACAGGGTAGGAGGCTACACCTTC,CASSLPRHTSDRVGGYTF
TRBJ2-1,TRBV7-2,NA,TRBD2,TGTGCCAGCAGCTTTGTCGGTCTAGCGGACAATGAGCAGTTCTTC,CASSFVGLADNEQFF
TRBJ1-1,TRBV29-1,NA,NA,TGCAGCGTTGAAAAACAATCGAACACTGAAGCTTTCTTT,CSVEKQSNTEAFF
TRBJ2-2,TRBV11-2,NA,TRBD2,TGTGCCAGCAGGGGGACTAGCGGGACTACGAGGACCGGGGAGCTGTTTTTT,CASRGTSGTTRTGELFF
TRBJ2-7,TRBV7-9,NA,TRBD1,TGTGCCAGCAGCCCTCAGACAGGGCCCTCCTACGAGCAGTACTTC,CASSPQTGPSYEQYF
TRBJ1-2,TRBV7-2,NA,TRBD1,TGTGCCAGCACCAAACAGGGGGGCTATGGCTACACCTTC,CASTKQGGYGYTF
TRBJ2-6,TRBV4-2,NA,NA,TGTGCCAGCAGCCAAAGGTGGGGGGAAGTTTCTGGGGCCAACGTCCTGACTTTC,CASSQRWGEVSGANVLTF
TRBJ2-5,TRBV7-9,NA,TRBD2,TGTGCCAGCAGCTCCTTAGCGGGAGGGCCCGGGGAGACCCAGTACTTC,CASSSLAGGPGETQYF
TRBJ1-3,TRBV5-1,NA,TRBD1,TGCGCCAGCCGACGGACAGGGGAGGGAAACACCATATATTTT,CASRRTGEGNTIYF
TRBJ2-1,TRBV4-2,NA,NA,TGTGCCAGCAGCCAACGGGGGGGGCCGGACAGGCTATACAATGAGCAGTTCTTC,CASSQRGGPDRLYNEQFF
TRBJ2-7,TRBV18,NA,NA,TGTGCCAGCTCACCCGACAGGGAGCAGTACTTC,CASSPDREQYF
TRBJ2-7,TRBV4-3,NA,TRBD1,TGCGCCAGCAGCCAAGCCCCGGGACAGGGCTACGAGCAGTACTTC,CASSQAPGQGYEQYF
TRBJ2-5,TRBV7-6,NA,NA,TGTGCCAGCAGCTTAGAATCTGCTCCAGGGACCCAGTACTTC,CASSLESAPGTQYF
TRBJ2-1,TRBV5-8,NA,NA,TGTGCCAGCAGCAGAGGCCCCGGGGGTGAGCAGTTCTTC,CASSRGPGGEQFF
TRBJ2-1,TRBV11-3,NA,TRBD1,TGTGCCAGCAGCCCGGGGGACAGGGGGCTGGGCAATGAGCAGTTCTTC,CASSPGDRGLGNEQFF
TRBJ2-1,TRBV27,NA,TRBD2,TGTGCCAGCAGGCTTCTAACTAGCGGGTGGGTGGACAATGAGCAGTTCTTC,CASRLLTSGWVDNEQFF
TRBJ2-5,TRBV25-1,NA,TRBD1,TGTGCCAGCAGTGAAGGGGACAGGGTTTCGAAAGAGACCCAGTACTTC,CASSEGDRVSKETQYF
TRBJ1-5,TRBV2,NA,NA,TGTGCCAGCAGTGAAAGTTCGGGGGGGCAGCCCCAGCATTTT,CASSESSGGQPQHF
TRBJ1-1,TRBV30,NA,TRBD1,TGTGCCTCCAGGGACAGGGAGGACACTGAAGCTTTCTTT,CASRDREDTEAFF
TRBJ1-1,TRBV9,NA,NA,TGTGCCAGCAGCGTAGAACAGATGAACACTGAAGCTTTCTTT,CASSVEQMNTEAFF
TRBJ1-1,TRBV30,NA,NA,TGTGCCTGGAGTGTAAGGCAAGGAGCTGAAGCTTTCTTT,CAWSVRQGAEAFF
TRBJ1-1,TRBV5-1,NA,NA,TGCGCCAGCAGCTTGACAGGTGCCAACACTGAAGCTTTCTTT,CASSLTGANTEAFF
TRBJ1-1,TRBV10-1,NA,NA,TGCGCCAGCAGTGATTCAGGCGGGGGCACTGAAGCTTTCTTT,CASSDSGGGTEAFF
TRBJ2-7,TRBV11-3,NA,NA,TGTGCCAGCAGCCTACGAGGCGGCACCTCCTACGAGCAGTACTTC,CASSLRGGTSYEQYF
TRBJ2-3,TRBV5-4,NA,TRBD1,TGTGCCAGCAGCTTGGTGGACAGGGAATTCACAGATACGCAGTATTTT,CASSLVDREFTDTQYF
TRBJ1-1,TRBV20-1,NA,NA,TGCAGTGCTACTACTTTGGCTGAAGCTTTCTTT,CSATTLAEAFF
TRBJ1-1,TRBV15,NA,TRBD1,TGTGCCACCAGCAGATACAGGGGAGCGATAAAAAACACTGAAGCTTTCTTT,CATSRYRGAIKNTEAFF
TRBJ2-1,TRBV18,NA,NA,TGTGCCAGCTCACCACCAGGAGGGCGACAGAACAATGAGCAGTTCTTC,CASSPPGGRQNNEQFF
TRBJ1-5,TRBV18,NA,TRBD1,TGTGCCAGCTCACCAGACAGGGTGGAGCCCCAGCATTTT,CASSPDRVEPQHF
TRBJ2-1,TRBV30,NA,NA,TGTGCCTGCGGGGGCAATGAGCAGTTCTTC,CACGGNEQFF
TRBJ2-1,TRBV27,NA,NA,TGTGCCAGCAGTTTAGCCCTCCGGGGCTACAATGAGCAGTTCTTC,CASSLALRGYNEQFF
TRBJ1-5,TRBV18,NA,NA,TGTGCCAGCAATCAGGGTGATCAGCCCCAGCATTTT,CASNQGDQPQHF
TRBJ2-7,TRBV28,NA,TRBD1,TGTGCCAGCAGACCTCCGGGACAGTTCTACGAGCAGTACTTC,CASRPPGQFYEQYF
TRBJ1-2,TRBV19,NA,NA,TGTGCCAGTAGTGTCCCGGGACAAGGCCTCTCTAAAGGCTACACCTTC,CASSVPGQGLSKGYTF
TRBJ1-1,TRBV9,NA,NA,TGTGCCAGCAGGGGGGGGGCGCTTAAGGGGAACACTGAAGCTTTCTTT,CASRGGALKGNTEAFF
TRBJ1-4,TRBV28,NA,NA,TGTGCCACCAGTGACGGGGGGCAGGACGACTCGGGAGAAAAACTGTTTTTT,CATSDGGQDDSGEKLFF
TRBJ1-2,TRBV6-5,NA,NA,TGTGCCAGCAGCTCTTTGGCGGTTACTAACTATGGCTACACCTTC,CASSSLAVTNYGYTF
TRBJ1-5,TRBV19,NA,TRBD1,TGTGCCAGTACCATACAGGGGTACGGTCAGCCCCAGCATTTT,CASTIQGYGQPQHF
TRBJ2-1,TRBV7-8,NA,NA,TGTGCCAGCAGCTGGGGACTGAAGTACAATGAGCAGTTCTTC,CASSWGLKYNEQFF
TRBJ2-6,TRBV7-2,NA,TRBD1,TGTGCCAGCAGCTTGCCACAGGGGAGCTCTGGGGCCAACGTCCTGACTTTC,CASSLPQGSSGANVLTF
TRBJ2-3,TRBV7-9,NA,NA,TGTGCCAGCAGCTTAGGGCTGTCTGCAGATACGCAGTATTTT,CASSLGLSADTQYF
TRBJ1-2,TRBV30,NA,NA,TGTGCCTGGAGTCCAGGGCAACCTAACTATGGCTACACCTTC,CAWSPGQPNYGYTF
TRBJ1-2,TRBV30,NA,TRBD1,TGTGCCTGGAGAAGGGACAGGGAAATTGGTGGCTACACCTTC,CAWRRDREIGGYTF
TRBJ2-7,TRBV5-5,NA,TRBD2,TGTGCCAGCAGTGTAGCGGGACTCACCTACGAGCAGTACTTC,CASSVAGLTYEQYF
TRBJ1-2,TRBV25-1,NA,TRBD1,TGTGCCAGCAGTGGGGACAGGGGGCAAGATGGCTACACCTTC,CASSGDRGQDGYTF